The 27 T cell receptor beta chains listed next were all sequenced from one sample in a study of yellow fever vaccine responses in identical twins. TCRdb recomputed calls from the RT-PCR reads with MiXCR, one row per CDR3 protein. Of under 25,000 distinct CDR3 sequences listed, about 65% are singletons. Source: T cells from blood (PBMCs), unsorted or a sorted subset (not recorded which), taken before or after yellow fever vaccination (not recorded which). The receptor source for this set is a young woman who received the yellow fever vaccine.

The chain employs TRBV11-1 and TRBJ1-2, with no clear D. V was shortened by 1 base and J by 3 bases, with 9 bases between the two germline ends. This CDR3 spans 14 amino acids. Per the germline V gene, CDR1 is SGHAT and CDR2 is FQDESV (reference sequence). The CDR3 DNA reads TGTGCCAGCAGCTTAGATAGGGAAGACTATGGCTACACCTTC. Its protein is CASSLDREDYGYTF. Full variable domain (missing parts from reference TRBV11-1 and TRBJ1-2): EAEVAQSPRYKITEKSQAVAFWCDPISGHATLYWYRQILGQGPELLVQFQDESVVDDSQLPKDRFSAERLKGVDSTLKIQPAELGDSAMYLCASSLDREDYGYTFGSGTRLTVV.

The chain employs TRBV10-3 and TRBJ1-1, with D hard to call. V lost 8 bases and J lost 7, with 14 bases in between. CDR1 ENHRY and CDR2 SYGVKD come from the germline V gene. CDR3 length: 12 residues. CDR3 bases: TGTGCCATCTGTAGCGGTACGGGTGAAGCTTTCTTT. Translated: CAICSGTGEAFF.

The gene calls are TRBV28 and TRBJ2-7; possibly TRBD1 for D (6 bases). The CDR3 extends over 11 amino acids. Per the germline V gene, CDR1 is MDHEN and CDR2 is SYDVKM. The ends were cut back, 6 bases at V and 7 bases at J, with 10 bases in the middle. CDR3 in amino acids: CASRAGVEQYF. In nucleotides, the CDR3 is TGTGCCAGCAGAGCAGGGGTTGAGCAGTACTTC.

The chain links TRBV29-1 to TRBJ2-7; 8 bases match TRBD2. Looked up from germline, CDR1 is SQVTM and CDR2 is ANQGSEA. V dropped 7 bases and J dropped 3; count of bases not matched to a gene: 5. The CDR3 consists of 12 residues. The CDR3 region is CSARRGDYEQYF. DNA of the CDR3: TGCAGCGCCCGGCGGGGGGACTACGAGCAGTACTTC.

This sequence joins TRBV2 and TRBJ2-7; D ambiguous. There are 13 residues in the CDR3. V was cut by 8 bases and J by 5 bases, with 16 bases left in between. The germline gives CDR1 SNHLY, CDR2 FYNNEI. The CDR3 sequence is CASLGQYNDEQYF. As DNA, the CDR3 is TGTGCCAGCCTCGGGCAGTACAACGACGAGCAGTACTTC.

J is TRBJ2-1 and V is TRBV9; D gene uncertain. The CDR3 contains 13 residues. Per germline, CDR1 SGDLS and CDR2 YYNGEE. The germline V and J ends were trimmed by 2 bases and 2 bases, with 5 bases remaining between them. The DNA of the CDR3 is TGTGCCAGCAGCGTGGCAACCTACAATGAGCAGTTCTTC. Translation: CASSVATYNEQFF.

This chain links TRBV2 with TRBJ2-5, with D unresolved. The CDR3 totals 11 residues. The ends were cut back, 8 bases at V and 2 bases at J, with 6 bases in the middle. The germline V gene encodes CDR1 SNHLY and CDR2 FYNNEI. The CDR3 sequence is CASGSQETQYF. In DNA form, the CDR3 reads TGTGCCAGCGGTAGTCAAGAGACCCAGTACTTC.

The chain is built from TRBV29-1 and TRBJ1-2, with a weak D call TRBD1 (6 bases). The CDR3 is made up of 14 amino acids. Trimming left V 3 bases short and J 4 bases short, with 15 bases between. The germline V gene has CDR1 SQVTM and CDR2 ANQGSEA. The CDR3 region is CSVESGALLYGYTF. In DNA form, the CDR3 reads TGCAGCGTTGAGTCAGGGGCCTTGCTCTATGGCTACACCTTC.

This rearrangement joins TRBV20-1 to TRBJ2-3; D possibly uses TRBD1 or TRBD2 (5 bases each). This CDR3 is 13 amino acids long. The V gene's germline CDR1 is DFQATT and CDR2 SNEGSKA (reference sequence). V was pared by 5 bases and J by 8 bases, with 17 bases between. The DNA of the CDR3 is TGCAGTGCTCGAGGGGCCTCGGTTGGTACGCAGTATTTT. Residues: CSARGASVGTQYF.

The chain recombines TRBV7-2 with TRBJ1-5; D is possibly TRBD1 (5 bases). V was clipped by 10 bases and J by 6 bases, with 16 bases between them. The CDR3 extends over 13 amino acids. Germline CDR1 SGHTA, CDR2 FQGNSA. The CDR3 coding sequence is TGTGCCAACACCATCGGGGGGACTCAGCCCCAGCATTTT. This sequence encodes CANTIGGTQPQHF.

V and J are TRBV29-1 and TRBJ2-1; 10 bases are shared with TRBD1. This CDR3 is built from 13 residues. The V gene end was trimmed by 8 bases and the J gene end by 7 bases; junction bases not matched to a gene: 8. CDR1 and CDR2 from the germline V gene are SQVTM and ANQGSEA. The CDR3 spells CSTRTGGGNEQFF. In DNA, the CDR3 is TGCAGCACCCGGACAGGGGGTGGGAATGAGCAGTTCTTC.

This chain connects TRBV28 to TRBJ2-1; no clear D. Looked up from germline, CDR1 is MDHEN and CDR2 is SYDVKM. This CDR3 has 12 residues. V lost 6 bases and J 9 bases, leaving 12 bases between the germline ends. The CDR3 DNA reads as TGTGCCAGCAGAGGTGGGCTCGGTGAGCAGTTCTTC. Its protein is CASRGGLGEQFF.

This rearrangement joins TRBV7-9 to TRBJ1-1; unclear D gene. V was clipped by 2 bases and J by 1 base, with 8 bases between them. The CDR3 contains 14 residues. The V gene's germline CDR1 is SEHNR and CDR2 FQNEAQ (reference sequence). CDR3 bases: TGTGCCAGCAGCTTATTTCCAGAGAACACTGAAGCTTTCTTT. Its translation is CASSLFPENTEAFF.

In this sample, this clonotype turned up a few times. The gene calls are TRBV7-9 and TRBJ2-3, with D unclear. The CDR3 loop spans 14 amino acids. Trimming removed 2 bases at V and 6 bases at J, with 12 bases between. Germline loops: CDR1 SEHNR, CDR2 FQNEAQ (reference sequence). Here the CDR3 reads CASSLRSIGDTQYF. As DNA, the CDR3 is TGTGCCAGCAGCTTAAGATCCATTGGGGATACGCAGTATTTT.

This clonotype has only a few counts. V gene TRBV18 combines with J gene TRBJ2-1; TRBD1 might be the D (6 bases). Germline-derived CDR1 and CDR2 are KGHSH and LQKENI. The CDR3 runs to 15 residues. Between the trimmed V and J ends, which lost 6 bases and 7 bases, there was a span of 19 bases. The CDR3 sequence is CASSLKSTGSNEQFF. CDR3 in DNA: TGTGCCAGCTCCCTCAAGTCAACAGGGTCGAATGAGCAGTTCTTC.

The rearrangement links TRBV20-1 to TRBJ2-3, with D uncertain. Germline CDR1 is DFQATT and CDR2 is SNEGSKA (reference sequence). Deletions cut 3 bases from V and 2 bases from J, with 9 bases between. The CDR3 has 13 amino acids. The CDR3, as DNA: TGCAGTGCTAGTGTTGGGGTCACAGATACGCAGTATTTT. Amino acid sequence: CSASVGVTDTQYF.

This clonotype showed up just a few times. The rearrangement joins TRBV29-1 to TRBJ2-1; 7 bases are shared with TRBD2. With 6 bases clipped from V and 9 bases from J, the junction kept 14 bases outside the gene matches. The CDR3 has 14 residues. Per the germline V gene, CDR1 is SQVTM and CDR2 is ANQGSEA. The CDR3 DNA sequence: TGCAGCGTCCTCCGACTAGCTTTGTCCGGTGAGCAGTTCTTC. Protein product: CSVLRLALSGEQFF.

This chain uses TRBV5-5 with TRBJ2-3, with 9 bases that match TRBD1. This CDR3 comprises 17 residues. J lost 1 base, V lost 2 bases, and 8 bases had no gene match. Germline V gene sequence: CDR1 SGHKS, CDR2 YYEKEE (reference sequence). The chain's CDR3 is CASSFGTGSRGTDTQYF. CDR3 nucleotide sequence: TGTGCCAGCAGCTTCGGGACAGGGTCTAGGGGCACAGATACGCAGTATTTT.

This clonotype appeared a single time. The chain recombines TRBV2 with TRBJ2-1; 11 nucleotides align to TRBD2. V shed 3 bases and J 9 bases; nucleotides not matched to a gene: 10. CDR1 is SNHLY and CDR2 is FYNNEI in the germline V gene. There are 16 residues in the CDR3. The CDR3 region is CASSDWLAGGGGEQFF. CDR3 nucleotides: TGTGCCAGCAGTGACTGGCTAGCGGGGGGAGGGGGTGAGCAGTTCTTC.

Note on this clonotype: One end of the junction does not line up with germline, which may come from a read error. The chain combines TRBV7-6 with TRBJ2-1; no definite D call. CDR1 is SGHVS, CDR2 FNYEAQ, per germline. The CDR3 is 14 amino acids. The CDR3 region is CASSSDGGSTPHIF. The CDR3 DNA follows: TGTGCCAGCAGCTCCGACGGTGGTAGCACCCCTCATATCTTC.

This clonotype has only one observation. The genes are TRBV19 and TRBJ2-2; D is uncertain. V was clipped by 3 bases and J by 6 bases, with 8 bases between them. The CDR3 is 13 residues long. CDR1 LNHDA and CDR2 SQIVND come from the germline V gene (reference sequence). The CDR3 loop reads CASSMGSSGELFF. DNA for the CDR3: TGTGCCAGTAGTATGGGTTCTTCCGGGGAGCTGTTTTTT.

The chain is built from TRBV11-1 and TRBJ2-1; the D is unclear. V was pared by 2 bases and J by 0 bases, with 8 bases between. Per germline, CDR1 SGHAT and CDR2 FQDESV (reference sequence). This CDR3 is 15 amino acids long. Here the CDR3 DNA reads TGTGCCAGCAGCTTAACCCGAAGCTCCTACAATGAGCAGTTCTTC. Translation: CASSLTRSSYNEQFF. The full variable domain, rest sourced from reference TRBV11-1 and TRBJ2-1, is EAEVAQSPRYKITEKSQAVAFWCDPISGHATLYWYRQILGQGPELLVQFQDESVVDDSQLPKDRFSAERLKGVDSTLKIQPAELGDSAMYLCASSLTRSSYNEQFFGPGTRLTVL.

J is TRBJ2-1 and V is TRBV20-1, with TRBD1 as a possible D gene (6 bases). The V gene's germline CDR1 is DFQATT and CDR2 SNEGSKA (reference sequence). CDR3 length: 13 residues. The V and J ends lost 5 bases and 6 bases respectively, with 14 bases between them. In DNA, the CDR3 is TGCAGTGCTCTCGGGACAACCGCCAATGAGCAGTTCTTC. This gives the protein CSALGTTANEQFF.

The chain joins TRBV9 to TRBJ1-1; maybe TRBD1 (5 bases). The CDR3 covers 15 residues. The V end was cut by 0 bases, the J end by 4 bases, with 13 bases between. Per the germline V gene, CDR1 is SGDLS and CDR2 is YYNGEE. CDR3: CASSVGATGGTEAFF. CDR3 DNA: TGTGCCAGCAGCGTAGGGGCAACAGGCGGCACTGAAGCTTTCTTT.

The V gene is TRBV4-1, the J gene TRBJ2-3; possible D gene TRBD1, 5 bases. The CDR3 contains 17 residues. V was trimmed by 0 bases and J by 1 base, leaving 14 bases between them. CDR1 is MGHRA, CDR2 YSYEKL, per germline. DNA of the CDR3: TGCGCCAGCAGCCAAGAACAGGTGGGAATTCGCACAGATACGCAGTATTTT. Translating gives CASSQEQVGIRTDTQYF.

V gene TRBV7-6 combines with J gene TRBJ2-5; D perhaps matches TRBD1 (5 bases). The V gene lost 1 base and the J gene lost 4 bases, with 16 bases spanning the gap. CDR3 length equals 16 residues. CDR1 and CDR2 from the germline V gene are SGHVS and FNYEAQ. In nucleotides, the CDR3 is TGTGCCAGCAGCTTAGTCCCTCCAGGGTACGGAGAGACCCAGTACTTC. Its protein product is CASSLVPPGYGETQYF. Drawing the rest from reference TRBV7-6 and TRBJ2-5, the complete variable domain is GAGVSQSPRYKVTKRGQDVALRCDPISGHVSLYWYRQALGQGPEFLTYFNYEAQQDKSGLPNDRFSAERPEGSISTLTIQRTEQRDSAMYRCASSLVPPGYGETQYFGPGTRLLVL.

The chain joins TRBV15 to TRBJ1-5; D is ambiguous. Germline CDR1 and CDR2: LNHNV and YYDKDF (reference sequence). This CDR3 region has 12 residues. The germline V and J ends were trimmed by 3 bases and 15 bases, with 15 bases remaining between them. CDR3 amino acids: CATSRGGSEVHF. The CDR3 DNA reads as TGTGCCACCAGCAGGGGTGGGAGCGAGGTGCATTTT.